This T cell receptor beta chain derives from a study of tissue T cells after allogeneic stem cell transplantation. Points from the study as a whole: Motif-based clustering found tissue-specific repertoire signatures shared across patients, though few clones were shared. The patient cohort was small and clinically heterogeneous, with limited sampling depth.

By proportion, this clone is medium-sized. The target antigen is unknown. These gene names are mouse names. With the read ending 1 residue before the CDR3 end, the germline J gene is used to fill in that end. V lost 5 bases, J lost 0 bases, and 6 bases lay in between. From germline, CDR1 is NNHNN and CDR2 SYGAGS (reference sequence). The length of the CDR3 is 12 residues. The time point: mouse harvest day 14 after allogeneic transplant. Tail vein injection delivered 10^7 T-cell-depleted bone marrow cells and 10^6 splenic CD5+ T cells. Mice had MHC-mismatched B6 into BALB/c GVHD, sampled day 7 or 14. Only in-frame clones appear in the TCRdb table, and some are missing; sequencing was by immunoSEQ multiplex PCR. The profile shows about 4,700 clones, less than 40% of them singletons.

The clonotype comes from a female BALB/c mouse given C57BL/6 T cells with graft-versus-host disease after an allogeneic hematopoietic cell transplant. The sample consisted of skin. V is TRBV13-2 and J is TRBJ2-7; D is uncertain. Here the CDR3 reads CASGRSSYEQYF. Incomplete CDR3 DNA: TGTGCCAGCGGGCGAAGCTCCTATGAACAGTAC.